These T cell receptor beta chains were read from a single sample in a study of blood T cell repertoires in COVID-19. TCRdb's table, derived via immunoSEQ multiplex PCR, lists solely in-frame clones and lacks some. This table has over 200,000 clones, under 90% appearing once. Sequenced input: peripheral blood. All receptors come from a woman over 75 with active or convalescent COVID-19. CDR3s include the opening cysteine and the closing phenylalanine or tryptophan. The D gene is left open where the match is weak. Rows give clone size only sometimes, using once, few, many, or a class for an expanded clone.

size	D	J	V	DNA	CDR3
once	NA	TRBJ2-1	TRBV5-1	TGCGCCAGCAGTGTGATTACCGAATCCGGGCAGTTCTTC	CASSVITESGQFF
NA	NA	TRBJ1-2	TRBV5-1	TGCGCCAGCAGCTTCTCGACAGCTAACTATGGCTACACCTTC	CASSFSTANYGYTF
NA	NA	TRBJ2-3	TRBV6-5	TGTGCCAGCAGTTCGAACTTTGGAGATACGCAGTATTTT	CASSSNFGDTQYF
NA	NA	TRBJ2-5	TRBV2	TGTGCCAGCGGGGGGTTCCAAGAGACCCAGTACTTC	CASGGFQETQYF
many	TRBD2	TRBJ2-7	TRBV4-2	TGTGCCAGCAGCCAAGATCGACTAGCTGGCGAGCAGTACTTC	CASSQDRLAGEQYF
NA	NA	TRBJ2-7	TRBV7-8	TGTGCCAGCAGCTTCACCGTCGGACTGAGCTCCTACGAGCAGTACTTC	CASSFTVGLSSYEQYF
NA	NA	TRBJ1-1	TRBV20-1	TGCAGTGCTACTGGGGCCCAAGCTTTCTTT	CSATGAQAFF
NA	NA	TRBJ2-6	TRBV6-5	TGTGCCAGCAGTCCGGGGGGCACCGGGGCCAACGTCCTGACTTTC	CASSPGGTGANVLTF
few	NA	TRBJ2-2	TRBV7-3	TGTGCCAGCAGCTCCTCTAGCTTCACCGGGGAGCTGTTTTTT	CASSSSSFTGELFF
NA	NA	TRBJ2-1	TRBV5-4	TGTGCCAGCAGCTTGGCCCAGGGCAATGAGCAGTTCTTC	CASSLAQGNEQFF
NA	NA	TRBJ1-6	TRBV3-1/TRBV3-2	TGTGCCAGCAGCCAAGGGCGGACTCATAATTCACCCCTCCACTTT	CASSQGRTHNSPLHF